These 11 T cell receptor beta chains originate from one sample sequenced in a study of blood T cell repertoires in COVID-19. The method was immunoSEQ multiplex PCR; TCRdb's version includes in-frame clones alone and lacks a portion of them. The data show roughly 130,000 clones, roughly 75% seen once. The sequenced sample was peripheral blood. These receptors came from a man in his 60s with active or convalescent COVID-19.

This clone was picked up a small number of times. J is TRBJ2-7 and V is TRBV15; D is perhaps TRBD1 (7 bases). The CDR3 runs to 15 residues. Germline V gives CDR1 LNHNV, CDR2 YYDKDF (reference sequence). V dropped 0 bases and J dropped 6 bases, with 15 bases sitting between them. As DNA, the CDR3 is TGTGCCACCAGCAGAGATCTTGCAGGGGGAGGCGAGCAGTACTTC. This codes for CATSRDLAGGGEQYF. The full variable domain, in which reference TRBV15 and TRBJ2-7 provide the parts outside the CDR3, is DAMVIQNPRYQVTQFGKPVTLSCSQTLNHNVMYWYQQKSSQAPKLLFHYYDKDFNNEADTPDNFQSRRPNTSFCFLDIRSPGLGDTAMYLCATSRDLAGGGEQYFGPGTRLTVT.

The chain links TRBV7-7 to TRBJ2-5, with D perhaps matching TRBD2 (6 bases). V was clipped by 5 bases and J by 1 base, with 14 bases between them. Germline CDR1 reads SSHAT; CDR2 reads FNYEAQ (reference sequence). CDR3 length: 15 amino acids. In DNA, the CDR3 is TGTGCCAGCAGCCAGGTTGGGGGACTCCAAGAGACCCAGTACTTC. Encoded protein: CASSQVGGLQETQYF.

There are a few counts of this clone. V usage is TRBV7-2 and J usage is TRBJ2-7, with 7 bases identical to TRBD2. CDR1 and CDR2 (germline): SGHTA, FQGNSA. Trimming removed 5 bases from V and 2 bases from J; junction bases left unmatched: 6. The CDR3 loop spans 14 amino acids. CDR3 amino acids: CASSPTLAAYEQYF. CDR3 coding DNA: TGTGCCAGCAGCCCCACCCTAGCGGCCTACGAGCAGTACTTC.

This clone was seen a handful of times. V and J are TRBV7-2 and TRBJ2-3; TRBD1 matches at 8 bases. This CDR3 contains 12 residues. The V segment lost 1 base and the J segment 12 bases; nucleotides outside the gene matches: 3. Germline assignment: CDR1 SGHTA and CDR2 FQGNSA. As DNA, the CDR3 is TGTGCCAGCAGCTTAGGGGACAGGTCCCAGTATTTT. Translated: CASSLGDRSQYF.

The rearrangement joins TRBV9 to TRBJ2-1; TRBD2 matches at 10 bases. From germline, CDR1 is SGDLS and CDR2 YYNGEE. The CDR3 runs to 14 residues. V was clipped by 4 bases and J by 9 bases; unmatched bases: 7. The CDR3 sequence is CASSPSPSGGEQFF. Written as DNA, the CDR3 is TGTGCCAGCAGCCCATCCCCTAGCGGGGGTGAGCAGTTCTTC.

J is TRBJ2-3 and V is TRBV9, with D hard to call. CDR1 and CDR2 (germline): SGDLS, YYNGEE. There are 14 residues in the CDR3. Trimming took 0 bases from V and 2 from J, leaving 7 bases between them. CDR3 in DNA: TGTGCCAGCAGCGTAGGGCCCTTCACAGATACGCAGTATTTT. This encodes CASSVGPFTDTQYF.

This clone was picked up one time. The chain couples TRBV4-2 to TRBJ2-1; tentative D call: TRBD2 (5 bases). Deletions cut 3 bases from V and 3 bases from J, with 15 bases between. The V gene's germline CDR1 is LGHNA and CDR2 YNFKEQ. There are 16 residues in the CDR3. The CDR3 region is CASSHQEGPGYNEQFF. The CDR3 region has the DNA TGTGCCAGCAGCCACCAAGAGGGTCCGGGCTACAATGAGCAGTTCTTC.

V usage is TRBV5-1 and J usage is TRBJ2-3; 9 positions agree with TRBD2. CDR1 and CDR2 (germline): SGHRS, YFSETQ. Trimming cost V 4 bases and J 3 bases; bases outside gene matches: 9. The CDR3 has 16 residues. The CDR3 bases are TGCGCCAGCAGCCCCTCCGGGACTAGCCAAACAGATACGCAGTATTTT. Protein product: CASSPSGTSQTDTQYF. The full variable domain, in which reference TRBV5-1 and TRBJ2-3 provide the parts outside the CDR3, is KAGVTQTPRYLIKTRGQQVTLSCSPISGHRSVSWYQQTPGQGLQFLFEYFSETQRNKGNFPGRFSGRQFSNSRSEMNVSTLELGDSALYLCASSPSGTSQTDTQYFGPGTRLTVL.

The chain combines TRBV7-6 with TRBJ2-7; tentative D call: TRBD1 (5 bases). V lost 2 bases and J 2 bases, leaving 13 bases between the germline ends. The CDR3 covers 15 residues. CDR1 is SGHVS and CDR2 is FNYEAQ in the germline V gene. The CDR3 nucleotides read TGTGCCAGCAGCTTAAGGACCAGGGCCCCCTACGAGCAGTACTTC. Translation gives CASSLRTRAPYEQYF.

This rearrangement joins TRBV3-1 (or the pseudogene TRBV3-2) to TRBJ2-3; 7 positions match TRBD2. The CDR3 extends over 15 amino acids. V lost 4 bases to trimming and J lost 3 bases; unmatched junction nucleotides: 7. Germline assignment: CDR1 LGHDT and CDR2 YNNKEL (reference sequence). CDR3: CASSPRLAGTDTQYF. CDR3 DNA sequence: TGTGCCAGCAGCCCCCGACTAGCAGGGACAGATACGCAGTATTTT.

J is TRBJ2-2 and V is TRBV7-6; D ambiguous. Germline CDR1 reads SGHVS; CDR2 reads FNYEAQ. The CDR3 is 18 residues long. The V end was cut by 3 bases, the J end by 3 bases, with 20 bases between. As DNA, the CDR3 is TGTGCCAGCAGCTTTAACCCTGTGGGCTCTATCTACACCGGGGAGCTGTTTTTT. Residues: CASSFNPVGSIYTGELFF.